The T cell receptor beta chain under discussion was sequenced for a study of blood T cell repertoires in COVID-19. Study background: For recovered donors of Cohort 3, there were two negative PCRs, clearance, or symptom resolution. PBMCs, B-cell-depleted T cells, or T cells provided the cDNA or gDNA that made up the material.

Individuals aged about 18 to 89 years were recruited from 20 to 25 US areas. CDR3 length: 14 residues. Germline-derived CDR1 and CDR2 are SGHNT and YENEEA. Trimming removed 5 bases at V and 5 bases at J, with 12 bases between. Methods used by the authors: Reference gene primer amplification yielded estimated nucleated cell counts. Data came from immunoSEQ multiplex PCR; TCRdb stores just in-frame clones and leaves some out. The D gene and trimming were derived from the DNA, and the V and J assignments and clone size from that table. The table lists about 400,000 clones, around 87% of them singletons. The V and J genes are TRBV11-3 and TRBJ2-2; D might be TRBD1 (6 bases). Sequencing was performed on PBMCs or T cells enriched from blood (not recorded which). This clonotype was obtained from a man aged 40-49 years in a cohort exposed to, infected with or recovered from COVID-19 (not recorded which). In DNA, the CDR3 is TGTGCCAGCAGCGCATCTACAGGGACCGGGGAGCTGTTTTTT. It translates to CASSASTGTGELFF.